This T cell receptor (beta chain) appears in the sequencing data of a study of shared clonotypes between healthy human individuals. Assay runs were performed at deep level. Using approximately 200 ng DNA, some 30,000 T cell genomes, the sorted-subset replicate PCRs were run. The table came from immunoSEQ multiplex PCR; TCRdb's copy has only in-frame clones and leaves some out. The sample shows about 2.4 million clones, 93% of them seen only once. Naive CD45RA+ and memory CD45RA-negative subsets were split from CD4+ cells. Points on this clone: Its antigen remains unidentified.

Per the germline V gene, CDR1 is SGHTA and CDR2 is FQGNSA. The CDR3 loop spans 16 amino acids. Trimming took off 5 bases at V and 6 bases at J, with 21 bases between the two ends. Study-wide points: For sorted subsets, rarefaction showed incomplete sequencing despite large depth.

Sequencing was carried out using naive CD4+ T cells from PBMCs. Regarding subset: CD45RA+ positively selected. The origin of this receptor is a young man in good health. Some clones in this sample may be carry-over from other donors' samples. The J gene is TRBJ2-3, the V gene TRBV7-2; D unresolved. CDR3 loop: CASSQSAAGTRDTQYF. The CDR3, as DNA: TGTGCCAGCAGCCAATCGGCGGCAGGCACCAGGGATACGCAGTATTTT. Filled out from reference TRBV7-2 and TRBJ2-3, the complete variable domain reads GAGVSQSPSNKVTEKGKDVELRCDPISGHTALYWYRQSLGQGLEFLIYFQGNSAPDKSGLPSDRFSAERTGGSVSTLTIQRTQQEDSAVYLCASSQSAAGTRDTQYFGPGTRLTVL.